The 22 T cell receptor beta chains below all came from one sample that was sequenced in a study of blood T cell repertoires in COVID-19. Some clones are missing from TCRdb's copy, which holds only in-frame ones; the method was immunoSEQ multiplex PCR. The table lists approximately 190,000 clones, about 88% of them singletons. Material for sequencing was PBMCs or T cells enriched from blood (not recorded which). The receptor set was obtained from a woman aged 35 to 49 in a cohort exposed to, infected with or recovered from COVID-19 (not recorded which).

This rearrangement joins TRBV11-2 to TRBJ2-5; D unresolved. Germline V gene lookup returns CDR1 SGHAT and CDR2 FQNNGV. Trimming pared 1 base from V and 5 bases from J, leaving 8 bases between. There are 13 residues in the CDR3. The CDR3 DNA is TGTGCCAGCAGCTTAGTTTACGGGGAGACCCAGTACTTC. Protein product: CASSLVYGETQYF.

This chain joins TRBV11-2 and TRBJ2-1; TRBD2 matches 8 bases. This CDR3 comprises 15 residues. The germline CDR1 and CDR2 sequences are SGHAT and FQNNGV. With V trimmed by 2 bases and J by 2 bases, 2 bases remained unmatched. The CDR3 nucleotides read TGTGCCAGCAGCTTACGGACTAGCACCTACAATGAGCAGTTCTTC. Amino acid sequence: CASSLRTSTYNEQFF.

V is TRBV7-9 and J is TRBJ1-2, with TRBD1 matching over 7 bases. V gave up 5 bases and J gave up 2 bases; unmatched junction bases: 11. CDR1 is SEHNR and CDR2 is FQNEAQ in the germline V gene (reference sequence). The CDR3 covers 16 residues. In nucleotides, the CDR3 is TGTGCCAGCAGCCCTAGCGGGACAGCTCAAAACTATGGCTACACCTTC. Its protein is CASSPSGTAQNYGYTF. The full variable domain, rest sourced from reference TRBV7-9 and TRBJ1-2, is DTGVSQNPRHKITKRGQNVTFRCDPISEHNRLYWYRQTLGQGPEFLTYFQNEAQLEKSRLLSDRFSAERPKGSFSTLEIQRTEQGDSAMYLCASSPSGTAQNYGYTFGSGTRLTVV.

This chain uses TRBV28 with TRBJ2-1; the D gene is possibly TRBD1 (5 bases). The CDR3 totals 14 residues. The ends were cut back, 8 bases at V and 1 base at J, with 12 bases in the middle. Germline CDR1 is MDHEN and CDR2 is SYDVKM. The CDR3 bases are TGTGCCAGCTGGGATGCAGGGTCCTACAATGAGCAGTTCTTC. It is translated as CASWDAGSYNEQFF.

J is TRBJ2-1 and V is TRBV5-4, with TRBD1 matching 7 bases. Per germline, CDR1 SGHNT and CDR2 YYREEE (reference sequence). This CDR3 contains 16 residues. J lost 0 bases, V lost 3 bases, and 6 bases had no gene match. CDR3: CASSSGQVRSYNEQFF. The CDR3 nucleotides read TGTGCCAGCAGCTCAGGACAGGTTCGCTCCTACAATGAGCAGTTCTTC.

The chain employs TRBV28 and TRBJ1-1; TRBD1 matches at 7 bases. Trimming at V came to 10 bases and at J to 4 bases, leaving 9 bases not matched to a gene. Germline CDR1 MDHEN, CDR2 SYDVKM. This CDR3 is built from 13 residues. The CDR3 nucleotides are TGTGCCACCGAGGGGGCTGGGAGCACTGAAGCTTTCTTT. Translating gives CATEGAGSTEAFF.

This clone was counted between two and nine times. This rearrangement joins TRBV4-1 to TRBJ2-7; D remains ambiguous. Trimming removed 2 bases at V and 3 bases at J, with 14 bases between. The CDR3 totals 15 residues. Germline lookup yields CDR1 MGHRA and CDR2 YSYEKL. The CDR3 nucleotides read TGCGCCAGCAGCCAACTATTCTCCGACAACTACGAGCAGTACTTC. This translates into CASSQLFSDNYEQYF.

The genes are TRBV6-5 and TRBJ2-3, with 8 bases that match TRBD1. The trim removed 6 bases at V and 6 bases at J, leaving 8 bases unmatched. This CDR3 is built from 14 residues. Looked up from germline, CDR1 is MNHEY and CDR2 is SVGAGI. As DNA, the CDR3 is TGTGCCAGCAGAAGGGACAGGTGGGCGGATACGCAGTATTTT. Translated, it gives CASRRDRWADTQYF.

This clone showed up just a few times. The rearrangement joins TRBV7-2 to TRBJ1-2; 7 bases align to TRBD1. J lost 3 bases, V lost 5 bases, and 6 bases had no gene match. The germline CDR1 and CDR2 sequences are SGHTA and FQGNSA. CDR3 length equals 14 residues. The CDR3: CASSPRTGYYGYTF. In DNA, the CDR3 is TGTGCCAGCAGCCCAAGGACAGGCTACTATGGCTACACCTTC. Supplemented by reference TRBV7-2 and TRBJ1-2, the full variable domain reads GAGVSQSPSNKVTEKGKDVELRCDPISGHTALYWYRQSLGQGLEFLIYFQGNSAPDKSGLPSDRFSAERTGGSVSTLTIQRTQQEDSAVYLCASSPRTGYYGYTFGSGTRLTVV.

The count of this clone is one. The chain links TRBV6-6 to TRBJ1-6, with D possibly being TRBD1 (5 bases). The V gene's germline CDR1 is MNHNY and CDR2 SVGAGI (reference sequence). The CDR3 spans 14 residues. V was cut by 4 bases and J by 10 bases, with 14 bases left in between. Written as DNA, the CDR3 is TGTGCCAGCAGTTCGGGCAGGGTTGAGTCACCCCTCCACTTT. It codes for CASSSGRVESPLHF.

The chain combines TRBV13 with TRBJ2-5, with 8 bases identical to TRBD1. The CDR3 length is 15 residues. The junction had 7 bases not matched to a gene; V was cut back by 5 bases and J by 2 bases. Germline values: CDR1 PRHDT, CDR2 FYEKMQ (reference sequence). CDR3 sequence: CASSTGQDPQETQYF. The CDR3, as DNA: TGTGCCAGCAGCACGGGACAGGACCCTCAAGAGACCCAGTACTTC.

J is TRBJ2-7 and V is TRBV5-7; 9 positions match TRBD1. TRBV5-7 is an ORF; its function is uncertain. The junction had 10 bases not matched to a gene; V was cut back by 7 bases and J by 5 bases. The length of the CDR3 is 14 residues. This chain's CDR3 is CASARQGELHEQYF. The CDR3 DNA follows: TGTGCCAGCGCTCGACAGGGGGAATTACACGAGCAGTACTTC.

The rearrangement uses TRBV4-3 and TRBJ1-2; 7 nucleotides line up with TRBD1. The trim removed 1 base at V and 4 bases at J, leaving 6 bases unmatched. The CDR3 runs 15 residues. Germline V gene sequence: CDR1 LGHNA, CDR2 YSLEER. The CDR3 sequence is CASSQAITGVYGYTF. CDR3 DNA: TGCGCCAGCAGCCAAGCGATCACAGGGGTCTATGGCTACACCTTC.

The chain couples TRBV5-6 to TRBJ2-5, with 8 nucleotides matching TRBD1. With 6 bases clipped from V and 4 bases from J, the junction kept 8 bases outside the gene matches. In germline, CDR1 is SGHDT, CDR2 YYEEEE. The CDR3 has 14 amino acids. The CDR3: CASTLGDRLETQYF. The CDR3 region has the DNA TGTGCCAGCACCCTGGGGGACAGGCTAGAGACCCAGTACTTC.

The V gene is TRBV5-5, the J gene TRBJ2-2, with D perhaps TRBD1 (7 bases). The CDR3 is 15 residues long. V was pared by 4 bases and J by 6 bases, with 16 bases between. Per germline, CDR1 SGHKS and CDR2 YYEKEE (reference sequence). Here the CDR3 reads CASSRQGGVAGELFF. In DNA, the CDR3 is TGTGCCAGCAGCCGGCAGGGGGGCGTAGCCGGGGAGCTGTTTTTT.

The chain couples TRBV19 to TRBJ2-2; 13 bases match TRBD2. CDR3 length: 15 residues. CDR1 is LNHDA and CDR2 is SQIVND in the germline V gene (reference sequence). Trimming at V came to 7 bases and at J to 6 bases, leaving 5 bases not matched to a gene. The CDR3 nucleotides are TGTGCCAGTACCCCCGGACTAGCGGGAGCCGGGGAGCTGTTTTTT. Amino acids: CASTPGLAGAGELFF. The full variable domain, in which reference TRBV19 and TRBJ2-2 provide the parts outside the CDR3, is DGGITQSPKYLFRKEGQNVTLSCEQNLNHDAMYWYRQDPGQGLRLIYYSQIVNDFQKGDIAEGYSVSREKKESFPLTVTSAQKNPTAFYLCASTPGLAGAGELFFGEGSRLTVL.

This chain connects TRBV6-5 to TRBJ1-2, with 11 nucleotides matching TRBD1. Germline V gene data show CDR1 as MNHEY and CDR2 as SVGAGI. V dropped 6 bases and J dropped 3; count of bases not matched to a gene: 3. The CDR3 length is 14 residues. Here the CDR3 reads CASRGTGGDYGYTF. DNA of the CDR3: TGTGCCAGCAGAGGGACAGGGGGGGACTATGGCTACACCTTC.

The genes are TRBV27 and TRBJ2-7; 8 bases are shared with TRBD2. Germline lookup yields CDR1 MNHEY and CDR2 SMNVEV (reference sequence). The CDR3 length is 14 residues. The V segment lost 5 bases and the J segment 2 bases; nucleotides outside the gene matches: 5. CDR3: CASSPGLAPYEQYF. CDR3 nucleotide sequence: TGTGCCAGCAGTCCCGGACTAGCCCCCTACGAGCAGTACTTC.

The chain combines TRBV11-2 with TRBJ1-4; D uncertain. Trimming took off 1 base at V and 12 bases at J, with 12 bases between the two ends. The germline V gene encodes CDR1 SGHAT and CDR2 FQNNGV. CDR3 length equals 13 residues. CDR3 protein: CASSLGTGTELFF. DNA for the CDR3: TGTGCCAGCAGCTTAGGTACGGGAACGGAACTGTTTTTT.

The CDR3 nucleotides are TGTGCCAGCACCACAGGGGGAGATTGGAACACCGGGGAGCTGTTTTTT. Protein product: CASTTGGDWNTGELFF. V and J are TRBV3-1 (or the pseudogene TRBV3-2) and TRBJ2-2; 8 positions agree with TRBD1. CDR3 length: 16 amino acids. Germline loops: CDR1 LGHDT, CDR2 YNNKEL (reference sequence). After removal of 7 bases from V and 1 base from J, the junction contained 8 bases not matched to a gene.

This chain links TRBV24-1 with TRBJ1-3; D gene unclear. The CDR3 spans 15 residues. Germline V lookup: CDR1 KGHDR, CDR2 SFDVKD. V was cut by 4 bases and J by 0 bases, with 9 bases left in between. The CDR3 here is CATSDPSGSGNTIYF. The CDR3 coding sequence is TGTGCCACCAGTGACCCTAGCGGCTCTGGAAACACCATATATTTT.

This clone was recorded a few times. The chain recombines TRBV7-8 with TRBJ1-1; D remains ambiguous. Germline assignment: CDR1 SGHVS and CDR2 FQNEAQ. The CDR3 is 13 residues long. Trimming left V 5 bases short and J 5 bases short, with 12 bases between. CDR3 protein: CASSTRTGTEAFF. The CDR3 bases are TGTGCCAGCAGCACTAGGACCGGGACTGAAGCTTTCTTT. Combining the CDR3 with reference TRBV7-8 and TRBJ1-1 gives the whole variable domain GAGVSQSPRYKVAKRGQDVALRCDPISGHVSLFWYQQALGQGPEFLTYFQNEAQLDKSGLPSDRFFAERPEGSVSTLKIQRTQQEDSAVYLCASSTRTGTEAFFGQGTRLTVV.